A single sample is the source of the 11 T cell receptor beta chains below, sequenced in a study of Graves' ophthalmopathy and Graves' hyperthyroidism. TCR beta CDR3 amplification used RNA transcripts. The first-round RT-PCR employed HTBI primers together with the Qiagen OneStep RT-PCR kit. A multiplex PCR was then performed as the second round. TCRdb analysed the multiplex PCR reads with MiXCR anew, one entry per CDR3 protein. The sample records about 740,000 distinct CDR3 sequences, roughly 40% being singletons. Source material: peripheral blood. These receptor sequences come from an adult man with Graves' ophthalmopathy.

The chain joins TRBV7-3 to TRBJ2-7, with TRBD1 identical over 12 bases. CDR1 is SGHTA and CDR2 is FQGTGA in the germline V gene. The V segment lost 2 bases and the J segment 7 bases; nucleotides outside the gene matches: 12. The CDR3 totals 17 residues. The CDR3 protein is CASSLGIPGQGAYEQYF. CDR3 nucleotide sequence: TGTGCCAGCAGCTTAGGGATCCCGGGACAGGGGGCTTATGAGCAGTACTTC.

The V call is TRBV25-1, the J call TRBJ1-5; no clear D. V was clipped by 2 bases and J by 3 bases, with 8 bases between them. The germline CDR1 and CDR2 sequences are MGHDK and SYGVNS. The CDR3 runs to 14 residues. This CDR3 reads CASSEGSANQPQHF. CDR3 sequence (DNA): TGTGCCAGCAGTGAAGGGAGCGCCAATCAGCCCCAGCATTTT.

The chain employs TRBV10-3 and TRBJ1-1, with no clear D. The CDR3 extends over 11 amino acids. Trimming shortened V by 10 bases and J by 6 bases, and 12 bases separated the two germline ends. Germline V lookup: CDR1 ENHRY, CDR2 SYGVKD. The CDR3 bases are TGTGCCAGCGAGGGATCCTCTGAAGCTTTCTTT. Translated: CASEGSSEAFF.

This rearrangement joins TRBV9 to TRBJ2-3; TRBD1 matches at 7 bases. The CDR3 is 15 residues long. The germline CDR1 and CDR2 sequences are SGDLS and YYNGEE. The trim removed 2 bases at V and 3 bases at J, leaving 6 bases unmatched. The CDR3 bases are TGTGCCAGCAGCGTGGGACAGTCCTGGACAGATACGCAGTATTTT. Its translation is CASSVGQSWTDTQYF.

This clonotype was seen more than once but under ten times. The V gene is TRBV10-1, the J gene TRBJ2-6; TRBD2 matches at 8 bases. The CDR3 runs to 17 residues. The germline V gene encodes CDR1 WNHNN and CDR2 SYGVQD (reference sequence). J gave up 0 bases and V 7 bases, and 8 bases lay outside the gene matches. The CDR3 spells CASKRRGDPSGANVLTF. The CDR3 nucleotides read TGCGCCAGCAAACGGCGGGGGGACCCCTCTGGGGCCAACGTCCTGACTTTC.

The chain combines TRBV9 with TRBJ2-5; D is possibly TRBD2 (7 bases). The germline V gene has CDR1 SGDLS and CDR2 YYNGEE. The V and J ends lost 3 bases and 1 base respectively, with 19 bases between them. This CDR3 region has 17 residues. The CDR3 loop reads CASSGGSGGRTQETQYF. The CDR3 nucleotides are TGTGCCAGCAGCGGGGGATCGGGGGGCCGAACCCAAGAGACCCAGTACTTC.

In this sample, this clonotype turned up a few times. V and J are TRBV9 and TRBJ2-2; D unresolved. V dropped 0 bases and J dropped 7 bases, with 4 bases sitting between them. The CDR3 is made up of 12 amino acids. Germline CDR1 SGDLS, CDR2 YYNGEE. CDR3 nucleotide sequence: TGTGCCAGCAGCGTAGATTTCGGGGAGCTGTTTTTT. This encodes CASSVDFGELFF.

This clonotype was observed at least ten times. The chain carries TRBV10-3 and TRBJ2-7, with D unresolved. The length of the CDR3 is 15 residues. Germline CDR1 is ENHRY and CDR2 is SYGVKD. The V end was cut by 0 bases, the J end by 2 bases, with 11 bases between. This chain's CDR3 is CAISESERTTYEQYF. Written as DNA, the CDR3 is TGTGCCATCAGTGAGTCAGAGAGAACTACCTACGAGCAGTACTTC.

There are a few counts of this clonotype. The chain carries TRBV7-6 and TRBJ2-5; D tentatively reads TRBD1 or TRBD2 (6 bases each). Germline values: CDR1 SGHVS, CDR2 FNYEAQ. CDR3 size: 16 residues. V was clipped by 1 base and J by 5 bases, with 17 bases between them. The chain's CDR3 is CASSLEFGGAGETQYF. The CDR3 bases are TGTGCCAGCAGCTTAGAGTTCGGGGGCGCCGGGGAGACCCAGTACTTC. The complete variable domain, with remaining parts taken from reference TRBV7-6 and TRBJ2-5, reads GAGVSQSPRYKVTKRGQDVALRCDPISGHVSLYWYRQALGQGPEFLTYFNYEAQQDKSGLPNDRFSAERPEGSISTLTIQRTEQRDSAMYRCASSLEFGGAGETQYFGPGTRLLVL.

This sequence joins TRBV12-3 or TRBV12-4 and TRBJ1-1, with D perhaps TRBD1 (5 bases). V shed 3 bases and J shed 6 bases, with 11 bases lying between them. The CDR3 is 13 residues long. Written as DNA, the CDR3 is TGTGCCAGCAGTTTCGCGGGGCTCCCTGAAGCTTTCTTT. Translated, it gives CASSFAGLPEAFF.

As regards this clonotype: A read error is possible here, since a much larger clone lies one base away. The chain uses TRBV11-2 and TRBJ2-5, with unresolved D. CDR3 size: 16 residues. CDR1 and CDR2 (germline): SGHAT, FQNNGV. The CDR3 bases are TGTGCCAACAGCTTCCTCTCCAGGTTAGGCCAAGAGACCCAGTACTTC. This encodes CANSFLSRLGQETQYF.